Below, 12 T cell receptor beta chains from the same sample are listed, as sequenced in a study of cytomegalovirus exposure and HLA in healthy donors. PCR employed 60 Vbeta and 13 Jbeta primers. Libraries were prepared by immunoSEQ multiplex PCR; TCRdb keeps only in-frame clonotypes and omits some of them. The table lists 150,000 or so clones, almost 85% of them singletons, with 1.4% to 1.5% in the top ten. The sequenced material came from PBMCs. The receptors were gathered from a young man in good health and CMV-seropositive.

J is TRBJ2-7 and V is TRBV27; 8 bases match TRBD2. Trimming at V came to 5 bases and at J to 0 bases, leaving 6 bases not matched to a gene. CDR3 length: 15 amino acids. In germline, CDR1 is MNHEY, CDR2 SMNVEV (reference sequence). Here the CDR3 DNA reads TGTGCCAGCAGTAGGTTAGCGGGGAGCTCCTACGAGCAGTACTTC. Encoded protein: CASSRLAGSSYEQYF.

The chain couples TRBV2 to TRBJ2-1; 13 bases fit TRBD2. Germline lookup yields CDR1 SNHLY and CDR2 FYNNEI. The CDR3 length is 16 residues. Losses at the gene ends were 3 bases for V and 7 bases for J; bases not matched to a gene: 6. The CDR3 protein is CASSETSGGPRNEQFF. Here the CDR3 DNA reads TGTGCCAGCAGTGAGACTAGCGGGGGGCCACGGAATGAGCAGTTCTTC.

This chain joins TRBV5-1 and TRBJ2-2; D is ambiguous. Germline V gene data show CDR1 as SGHRS and CDR2 as YFSETQ. The CDR3 has 15 amino acids. Trimming took 0 bases from V and 1 from J, leaving 7 bases between them. CDR3 in DNA: TGCGCCAGCAGCTTGGCCGAACAGAACACCGGGGAGCTGTTTTTT. Translation gives CASSLAEQNTGELFF.

The chain is built from TRBV28 and TRBJ1-2, with 8 positions matching TRBD1. The CDR3 consists of 13 residues. In germline, CDR1 is MDHEN, CDR2 SYDVKM. V lost 3 bases to trimming and J lost 7 bases; unmatched junction nucleotides: 4. CDR3: CASSLDRVSGYTF. The CDR3 nucleotides read TGTGCCAGCAGTTTGGACAGGGTCTCTGGCTACACCTTC.

CDR3 sequence: CASSLSIGREETQYF. The CDR3, as DNA: TGTGCCAGCAGCTTATCTATCGGGAGAGAAGAGACCCAGTACTTC. The chain uses TRBV7-3 and TRBJ2-5; tentative D call: TRBD2 (6 bases). This CDR3 region has 15 residues. Trimming removed 2 bases at V and 3 bases at J, with 13 bases between. The V gene's germline CDR1 is SGHTA and CDR2 FQGTGA.

V and J are TRBV4-1 and TRBJ2-4; TRBD1 is a possible D gene (6 bases). V lost 0 bases, J lost 2 bases, and 14 bases lay in between. This CDR3 region has 17 residues. The V gene's germline CDR1 is MGHRA and CDR2 YSYEKL. The CDR3 sequence is CASSQDWGTGTKNIQYF. Here the CDR3 DNA reads TGCGCCAGCAGCCAAGATTGGGGTACAGGGACCAAAAACATTCAGTACTTC.

A few counts support this clone. This chain joins TRBV21-1 and TRBJ2-3; the listed D gene, TRBD2, was not tested against the DNA. TRBV21-1 is a pseudogene. The CDR3 totals 18 residues. DNA of the CDR3: TGTGCCAGCAGCAAATGTGGGACTAGCGTGTACCCCACAGATACGCAGTATTTT. It encodes CASSKCGTSVYPTDTQYF.

The chain recombines TRBV29-1 with TRBJ1-2; 10 bases are shared with TRBD1. The CDR3 contains 13 residues. V gave up 6 bases and J gave up 1 base; unmatched junction bases: 2. Germline V gene sequence: CDR1 SQVTM, CDR2 ANQGSEA. CDR3 loop: CSVGTGDNYGYTF. CDR3 nucleotides: TGCAGCGTGGGGACAGGGGATAACTATGGCTACACCTTC.

The chain carries TRBV11-2 and TRBJ2-5; tentatively, D is TRBD2 (5 bases). The CDR3 sequence is 16 residues long. Germline lookup yields CDR1 SGHAT and CDR2 FQNNGV. Trimming cost V 2 bases and J 5 bases, with 18 bases left between them. The CDR3 sequence: CASSLSVGPRGETQYF. CDR3 nucleotide sequence: TGTGCCAGCAGCTTATCGGTAGGGCCGAGAGGGGAGACCCAGTACTTC.

V gene TRBV21-1 combines with J gene TRBJ2-7; the D call of TRBD1 is as the table states it, not checked on the DNA. TRBV21-1 counts as a pseudogene. The CDR3 sequence is 16 residues long. The CDR3 sequence: CASSCRTGGRVGEQYF. CDR3 DNA: TGTGCCAGCAGCTGCCGGACAGGGGGCCGAGTGGGGGAGCAGTACTTC.

The chain has TRBV2 and TRBJ2-7, with TRBD2 matching 9 bases. The CDR3 consists of 13 residues. Per germline, CDR1 SNHLY and CDR2 FYNNEI. With V trimmed by 10 bases and J by 9 bases, 13 bases remained unmatched. This chain's CDR3 is CANSEREVTVQYF. CDR3 sequence (DNA): TGTGCCAACTCGGAGCGGGAGGTGACCGTGCAGTACTTC. The full variable domain, completed using reference TRBV2 and TRBJ2-7, is EPEVTQTPSHQVTQMGQEVILRCVPISNHLYFYWYRQILGQKVEFLVSFYNNEISEKSEIFDDQFSVERPDGSNFTLKIRSTKLEDSAMYFCANSEREVTVQYFGPGTRLTVT.

The chain uses TRBV7-2 and TRBJ2-2, with 10 bases that match TRBD2. Germline assignment: CDR1 SGHTA and CDR2 FQGNSA. This CDR3 region has 16 residues. V shed 1 base, J shed 5 bases, and the junction held 4 bases outside the gene matches. Here the CDR3 DNA reads TGTGCCAGCAGCTTAGAAGCGGGGGGGCCGACCGGGGAGCTGTTTTTT. Residues: CASSLEAGGPTGELFF.